Listed below are T cell receptor beta chains from one sample, sequenced in a study of CD8 T cells in ankylosing spondylitis. TCRdb re-derived calls from the 5' RACE reads in MiXCR, one entry per CDR3 protein. The sample contains fewer than 200,000 distinct CDR3 sequences, just over 9.5% of which appear only once. The material sequenced was blood, either unsorted or a sorted T cell fraction (not recorded which). These receptors were obtained from a female donor with ankylosing spondylitis or in good health (not recorded which). Both conserved end residues are part of each CDR3. D genes are given only for firm matches. The size field is filled for only some rows; it gives once, few, many or a size class.

J	V	D	size	CDR3	DNA
TRBJ2-5	TRBV5-1	-	-	CASSLLEETQYF	TGCGCCAGCAGCTTATTAGAAGAGACCCAGTACTTC
TRBJ2-1	TRBV28	TRBD1	many	CAIRDSYNEQFF	TGTGCCATCCGGGACAGTTACAATGAGCAGTTCTTC
TRBJ1-2	TRBV20-1	TRBD1	many	CSASGQANYGYTF	TGCAGTGCGTCCGGACAGGCAAACTATGGCTACACCTTC
TRBJ2-7	TRBV7-9	-	few	CASSTRDTYEQYF	TGTGCCAGCAGCACGCGGGACACCTACGAGCAGTACTTC
TRBJ2-1	TRBV11-2	TRBD1	-	CASSMEEQGARDEQFF	TGTGCCAGCAGCATGGAAGAACAGGGGGCGCGGGATGAGCAGTTCTTC
TRBJ2-1	TRBV10-2	-	once	CASQAVRDLTEQFF	TGCGCCAGCCAGGCCGTGAGGGACCTCACCGAGCAGTTCTTC
TRBJ2-2	TRBV7-2	TRBD2	few	CASSPTSGTNTGELFF	TGTGCCAGCAGCCCAACTAGCGGGACTAACACCGGGGAGCTGTTTTTT
TRBJ1-4	TRBV30	-	-	CAWEASPEKLFF	TGTGCCTGGGAGGCCTCGCCTGAAAAACTGTTTTTT
TRBJ2-7	TRBV7-6	-	-	CASSLAPGLIKEQYF	TGTGCCAGCAGCTTAGCTCCCGGACTAATAAAAGAGCAGTACTTC
TRBJ2-5	TRBV2	TRBD2	-	CASKGTSGIQETQYF	TGTGCCAGCAAAGGGACTAGCGGCATACAAGAGACCCAGTACTTC
TRBJ2-7	TRBV10-3	TRBD2	many	CAIRDGETSGRLGGFYEQYF	TGTGCCATCAGGGATGGGGAGACTAGCGGGAGGCTAGGAGGGTTCTACGAGCAGTACTTC
TRBJ1-1	TRBV12-3/TRBV12-4	-	few	CASSEAATEAFF	TGTGCCAGCAGTGAGGCGGCCACTGAAGCTTTCTTT
TRBJ2-5	TRBV12-3/TRBV12-4	-	many	CASSSYGVETQYF	TGTGCCAGCAGTTCTTATGGGGTAGAGACCCAGTACTTC
TRBJ2-7	TRBV20-1	-	many	CSASDRDYLYEQYF	TGCAGTGCTAGTGACAGGGACTATCTCTACGAGCAGTACTTC
TRBJ2-1	TRBV4-3	TRBD2	few	CASSQEVGGVNEQFF	TGCGCCAGCAGCCAAGAGGTGGGAGGGGTGAATGAGCAGTTCTTC
TRBJ2-7	TRBV4-3	-	few	CASSQEARPDYEQYF	TGCGCCAGCAGCCAAGAGGCCAGACCCGACTACGAGCAGTACTTC
TRBJ2-7	TRBV20-1	TRBD2	-	CSARPLSGTSGGAYEQYF	TGCAGTGCTCGCCCACTCTCCGGGACTAGCGGAGGAGCCTACGAGCAGTACTTC
TRBJ2-1	TRBV21-1	-	-	CASAPGRLSRDEQFF	TGTGCCAGCGCCCCGGGGAGACTGTCAAGGGATGAGCAGTTCTTC
TRBJ2-3	TRBV5-1	-	-	CASSYRDPTDTKYF	TGCGCCAGCAGCTACCGGGACCCCACAGATACGAAGTATTTT
TRBJ1-6	TRBV7-6	-	many	CASSLGTAISSPLHF	TGTGCCAGCAGCTTAGGGACAGCTATTTCTTCACCCCTCCACTTT
TRBJ2-4	TRBV28	-	many	CASSSGKNIQYF	TGTGCCAGCAGTTCAGGGAAAAACATTCAGTACTTC
TRBJ2-7	TRBV7-6	-	-	CASSFKASSSYEQYF	TGTGCCAGCAGCTTCAAGGCTTCCAGCTCCTACGAGCAGTACTTC
TRBJ1-2	TRBV5-6	-	-	CASSLVSLNYGYTF	TGTGCCAGCAGCTTGGTATCTCTAAACTATGGCTACACCTTC
TRBJ2-1	TRBV15	-	few	CATSSRYNEQFF	TGTGCCACCAGCAGTAGGTACAATGAGCAGTTCTTC
TRBJ2-7	TRBV27	-	-	CASSFPGNHYEQYF	TGTGCCAGCAGTTTCCCAGGGAATCACTACGAGCAGTACTTC
TRBJ2-7	TRBV5-6	-	few	CASSFSGTTYEQYF	TGTGCCAGCAGCTTTTCCGGGACCACCTACGAGCAGTACTTC
TRBJ2-3	TRBV5-1	-	many	CASSLGLGSITDTQYF	TGCGCCAGCAGCTTGGGACTCGGTTCGATCACAGATACGCAGTATTTT
TRBJ2-1	TRBV30	TRBD1	few	CAHSTGGYNEQFF	TGTGCCCACTCGACAGGGGGCTACAATGAGCAGTTCTTC
TRBJ1-1	TRBV5-5	-	many	CASSLGTHTEAFF	TGTGCCAGCAGCTTGGGGACCCACACTGAAGCTTTCTTT
TRBJ2-1	TRBV7-8	TRBD2	many	CASSSHRGTSGDNEQFF	TGTGCCAGCAGCTCCCATCGAGGGACTAGCGGGGACAATGAGCAGTTCTTC
TRBJ2-3	TRBV6-1	TRBD2	-	CASSARLAASTDTQYF	TGTGCCAGCAGTGCCCGACTAGCGGCCTCCACAGATACGCAGTATTTT
TRBJ1-1	TRBV6-2/TRBV6-3	-	few	CASSPIRGMNTEAFF	TGTGCCAGCAGTCCCATCAGGGGTATGAACACTGAAGCTTTCTTT
TRBJ2-7	TRBV7-9	TRBD2	few	CASALLAGEFYEQYF	TGTGCCAGCGCCCTACTCGCGGGGGAATTCTACGAGCAGTACTTC
TRBJ2-5	TRBV9	-	few	CASSVGAQETQYF	TGTGCCAGCAGCGTAGGGGCCCAAGAGACCCAGTACTTC
TRBJ1-6	TRBV5-1	-	-	CASSLDSSSYNSPLHF	TGCGCCAGCAGCTTGGACAGTAGCTCCTATAATTCACCCCTCCACTTT
TRBJ1-1	TRBV4-1	-	few	CASSHSDSRGTEAFF	TGCGCCAGCAGCCATTCTGACTCCAGGGGAACTGAAGCTTTCTTT
TRBJ1-1	TRBV20-1	-	many	CSAARGETEAFF	TGCAGTGCCGCCCGGGGGGAAACTGAAGCTTTCTTT
TRBJ2-7	TRBV28	-	few	CASTPTDGYEQYF	TGTGCCAGCACCCCAACCGACGGCTACGAGCAGTACTTC
TRBJ2-1	TRBV5-6	-	-	CASIRGVYNEQFF	TGTGCCAGCATCCGAGGCGTGTACAATGAGCAGTTCTTC
TRBJ2-7	TRBV10-3	TRBD1	few	CAISEVGQGTYEQYF	TGTGCCATCAGTGAAGTGGGACAGGGGACCTACGAGCAGTACTTC
TRBJ2-1	TRBV6-4	TRBD2	-	CANFGASGYNEQFF	TGTGCCAACTTTGGGGCTAGCGGGTACAATGAGCAGTTCTTC
TRBJ2-1	TRBV29-1	-	few	CSVEGERSSYNEQFF	TGCAGCGTTGAGGGGGAGCGGAGCTCCTACAATGAGCAGTTCTTC
TRBJ2-7	TRBV7-2	-	-	CASSGGGGPGYEQYF	TGTGCCAGCTCCGGGGGCGGGGGTCCCGGGTACGAGCAGTACTTC
TRBJ2-2	TRBV3-1	-	-	CASSQTVSSSAGELFF	TGTGCCAGCAGCCAGACGGTATCTAGCTCGGCCGGGGAGCTGTTTTTT
TRBJ2-1	TRBV28	-	few	CASSTRQNGSYNEQFF	TGTGCCAGCAGTACCCGACAGAACGGGTCCTACAATGAGCAGTTCTTC
TRBJ2-7	TRBV5-4	-	-	CASSLSWDYEQYF	TGTGCCAGCAGCCTAAGCTGGGACTACGAGCAGTACTTC
TRBJ2-5	TRBV5-5	-	few	CASSWQRDRSTETQYF	TGTGCCAGCAGTTGGCAGCGAGATCGAAGCACGGAGACCCAGTACTTC
TRBJ2-6	TRBV9	-	-	CASSVYSGANVLTF	TGTGCCAGCAGCGTTTACTCTGGGGCCAACGTCCTGACTTTC
TRBJ2-1	TRBV12-3/TRBV12-4	TRBD2	many	CASSLALMASGKEQFF	TGTGCCAGCAGTTTAGCGCTAATGGCTAGCGGGAAGGAGCAGTTCTTC
TRBJ1-1	TRBV6-2/TRBV6-3	-	few	CASSYLGDTEAFF	TGTGCCAGCAGTTACCTAGGGGACACTGAAGCTTTCTTT
TRBJ1-4	TRBV6-1	-	few	CASSELGDEKLFF	TGTGCCAGCAGTGAATTGGGAGATGAAAAACTGTTTTTT
TRBJ2-3	TRBV5-1	-	many	CASSLEGTYTDTQYF	TGCGCCAGCAGCTTGGAGGGGACATACACAGATACGCAGTATTTT
TRBJ2-1	TRBV20-1	-	-	CSATQGYEQFF	TGCAGTGCCACACAGGGCTATGAGCAGTTCTTC
TRBJ1-1	TRBV7-9	TRBD1	few	CASSPRTGRFMNTEAFF	TGTGCCAGCAGCCCTAGGACAGGGCGATTCATGAACACTGAAGCTTTCTTT
TRBJ2-1	TRBV5-6	-	many	CASSPYLHNEQFF	TGTGCCAGCAGCCCTTACCTTCACAATGAGCAGTTCTTC
TRBJ2-3	TRBV5-6	-	-	CASSLGGLVDTQYF	TGTGCCAGCAGCCTAGGGGGGTTGGTGGATACGCAGTATTTT
TRBJ2-2	TRBV24-1	-	-	CATSDMTPGELFF	TGTGCCACCAGTGATATGACCCCCGGGGAGCTGTTTTTT